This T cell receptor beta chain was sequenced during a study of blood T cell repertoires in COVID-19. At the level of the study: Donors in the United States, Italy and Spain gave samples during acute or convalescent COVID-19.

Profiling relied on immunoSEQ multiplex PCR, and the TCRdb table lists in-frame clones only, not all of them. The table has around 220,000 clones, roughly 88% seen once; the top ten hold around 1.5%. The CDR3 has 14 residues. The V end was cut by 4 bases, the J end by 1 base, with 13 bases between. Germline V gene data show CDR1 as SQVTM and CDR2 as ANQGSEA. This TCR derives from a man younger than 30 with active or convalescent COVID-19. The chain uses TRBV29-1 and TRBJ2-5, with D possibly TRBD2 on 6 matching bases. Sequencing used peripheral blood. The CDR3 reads CSVVGGKSQETQYF. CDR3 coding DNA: TGCAGCGTTGTCGGCGGGAAGTCCCAAGAGACCCAGTACTTC.